This is a list of T cell receptor beta chains from one sample in a study of T-cell reconstitution after alpha-beta-depleted transplantation in children. TCRdb analysed the PCR reads with MiXCR anew, one entry per CDR3 protein. This sample carries about 460,000 distinct CDR3 sequences, about 10% of them seen once, and the ten largest clones take about 2%. Sequenced material: PBMCs, taken before TCRalphabeta/CD19-depleted stem cell transplant. These receptor sequences come from a child aged 2-9 years with inherited bone marrow failure, due to receive a stem cell transplant. Both conserved end residues are trimmed from each CDR3. Each record gives: clone size, D gene, V gene, CDR3 protein. The D gene is left open where the match is weak. Size is omitted from some rows. Given values are once, few, many or a class for expanded clones.

abundance: many; d_gene: TRBD2; v_gene: TRBV20-1; CDR3aa: SAVVLLGTTQETQY
abundance: .; d_gene: TRBD1; v_gene: TRBV20-1; CDR3aa: SAKRDRGLGNTIY
abundance: .; d_gene: .; v_gene: TRBV10-3; CDR3aa: AISEGTRDTQY
abundance: many; d_gene: .; v_gene: TRBV24-1; CDR3aa: ATSELETQY
abundance: .; d_gene: .; v_gene: TRBV5-1; CDR3aa: ASGDQENTEAF
abundance: .; d_gene: .; v_gene: TRBV12-3/TRBV12-4; CDR3aa: ASSLGGRNTDAF
abundance: few; d_gene: .; v_gene: TRBV18; CDR3aa: ASSPRGGYEKLF
abundance: many; d_gene: TRBD2; v_gene: TRBV12-3/TRBV12-4; CDR3aa: ASSPIDGRASTQY
abundance: many; d_gene: TRBD1; v_gene: TRBV29-1; CDR3aa: SVPGQGVDGYT
abundance: many; d_gene: .; v_gene: TRBV30; CDR3aa: AWSGGQTDTQY
abundance: few; d_gene: TRBD2; v_gene: TRBV6-5; CDR3aa: ASSYGAGGRETQY
abundance: many; d_gene: .; v_gene: TRBV7-2; CDR3aa: ASSLMRREADTQY
abundance: .; d_gene: .; v_gene: TRBV2; CDR3aa: ASFLGLGYEQY
abundance: .; d_gene: .; v_gene: TRBV5-4; CDR3aa: ASSLDRGDNEQF
abundance: .; d_gene: .; v_gene: TRBV12-3/TRBV12-4; CDR3aa: ASSLVTGGAGANVLT
abundance: .; d_gene: TRBD2; v_gene: TRBV6-2/TRBV6-3; CDR3aa: ASEGLAEGAYEQY
abundance: many; d_gene: .; v_gene: TRBV7-9; CDR3aa: ASSFGPPYSNQPQH
abundance: many; d_gene: .; v_gene: TRBV27; CDR3aa: ASSLSYRGELF
abundance: many; d_gene: TRBD2; v_gene: TRBV30; CDR3aa: AWRGRDAYEQY
abundance: many; d_gene: TRBD2; v_gene: TRBV6-5; CDR3aa: ASSYDRGLAGEVNEQF
abundance: many; d_gene: .; v_gene: TRBV27; CDR3aa: ASSRVPRGGYT
abundance: many; d_gene: .; v_gene: TRBV27; CDR3aa: ASSFGGVNTEAF
abundance: many; d_gene: .; v_gene: TRBV20-1; CDR3aa: SASAKGRDYGYT
abundance: many; d_gene: .; v_gene: TRBV28; CDR3aa: ASSRRGLLYQETQY
abundance: many; d_gene: .; v_gene: TRBV19; CDR3aa: ASAAQGFGEKLF